This TCR beta chain is drawn from a study of T cell responses to AZD1222 COVID-19 vaccine. The CDR3 is made up of 17 amino acids. Germline CDR1 is SGHDN and CDR2 is FVKESK. The V and J ends lost 1 base and 1 base respectively, with 15 bases between them. TCRdb's copy holds only in-frame clones and misses some; the assay was immunoSEQ multiplex PCR. The top ten clones hold about 21% of a sample with more than 65,000 clones, about 72% of them seen once. Only one count was recorded for this clone. The chain carries TRBV14 and TRBJ2-3; no clear D gene. This TCR derives from an adult in good health. The specimen was peripheral blood, collected on day 0 of AZD1222 vaccination. CDR3 protein: CASSQVGPAPGTDTQYF. CDR3 nucleotide sequence: TGTGCCAGCAGCCAAGTAGGGCCGGCCCCTGGCACAGATACGCAGTATTTT.